This T cell receptor beta chain was retrieved from a study of cytomegalovirus exposure and HLA in healthy donors. Study-level information: The approximately 130 validation repertoires matched the approximately 700 first-cohort repertoires in platform, a later analysis reported.

Clones were read by immunoSEQ multiplex PCR, and TCRdb kept only the in-frame ones, dropping some. This table holds under 150,000 clones, around 84% found once. Study-wide points: Researchers counted 164 TCR beta chains as cytomegalovirus-associated. There were a few CMV-associated chains whose specificity for CMV antigens was confirmed in vitro. One later analysis, an examination of the roughly 130 validation repertoires, found that first-cohort TCR clusters tended to co-occur in them.

The CDR3 sequence is 15 residues long. Germline CDR1 WSHSY, CDR2 SAAADI. V shed 6 bases, J shed 3 bases, and the junction held 3 bases outside the gene matches. In the case of this clone: What it binds is not known.

The chain recombines TRBV10-2 with TRBJ2-2, with 11 bases identical to TRBD2. Material for sequencing was PBMCs. This clonotype was obtained from a man younger than 35 in good health and CMV-seropositive. The CDR3 nucleotides are TGCGCCAGCAGGACTAGCGGGGACGACACCGGGGAGCTGTTTTTT. Translation gives CASRTSGDDTGELFF.